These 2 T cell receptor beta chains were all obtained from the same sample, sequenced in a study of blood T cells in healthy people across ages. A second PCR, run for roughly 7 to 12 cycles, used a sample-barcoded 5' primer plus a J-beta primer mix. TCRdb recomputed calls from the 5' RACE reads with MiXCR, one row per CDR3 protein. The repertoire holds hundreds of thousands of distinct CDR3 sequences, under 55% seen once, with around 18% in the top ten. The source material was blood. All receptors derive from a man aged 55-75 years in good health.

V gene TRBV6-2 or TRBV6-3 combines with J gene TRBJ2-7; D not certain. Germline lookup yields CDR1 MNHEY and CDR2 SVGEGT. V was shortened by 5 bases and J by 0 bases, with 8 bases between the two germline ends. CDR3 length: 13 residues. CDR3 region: CASSETLSYEQYF. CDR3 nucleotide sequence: TGTGCCAGCAGTGAGACTCTCTCCTACGAGCAGTACTTC.

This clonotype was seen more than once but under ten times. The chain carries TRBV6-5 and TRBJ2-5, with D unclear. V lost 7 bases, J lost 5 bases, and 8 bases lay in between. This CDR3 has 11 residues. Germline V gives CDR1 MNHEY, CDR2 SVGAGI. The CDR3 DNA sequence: TGTGCCAGCAATGACGTCGAGACCCAGTACTTC. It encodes CASNDVETQYF.